One and the same sample provided the 18 T cell receptor beta chains below, sequenced in a study of T cell responses to AZD1222 COVID-19 vaccine. Sequenced by immunoSEQ multiplex PCR; TCRdb stores in-frame clones only, minus some. The repertoire holds around 99,000 clones, with about 92% as singletons. The source was peripheral blood, collected 28 days after the second AZD1222 dose. These receptors originate from an adult who received the AZD1222 COVID-19 vaccine.

V gene TRBV5-6 combines with J gene TRBJ2-3; D gene unclear. The length of the CDR3 is 13 residues. The V and J ends lost 1 base and 5 bases respectively, with 8 bases between them. From germline, CDR1 is SGHDT and CDR2 YYEEEE. The CDR3 bases are TGTGCCAGCAGCTTGAAGTGGAAAGATACGCAGTATTTT. Its protein is CASSLKWKDTQYF. The full variable domain, completed using reference TRBV5-6 and TRBJ2-3, is DAGVTQSPTHLIKTRGQQVTLRCSPKSGHDTVSWYQQALGQGPQFIFQYYEEEERQRGNFPDRFSGHQFPNYSSELNVNALLLGDSALYLCASSLKWKDTQYFGPGTRLTVL.

V gene TRBV30 combines with J gene TRBJ1-1; no clear D. Germline CDR1 is GTSNPN and CDR2 is SVGIG (reference sequence). The CDR3 sequence is 10 residues long. Trimming removed 1 base from V and 5 bases from J, with 2 bases in between. CDR3 nucleotide sequence: TGTGCCTGGAGTGGTACTGAAGCTTTCTTT. It yields the protein CAWSGTEAFF.

The sample holds one count of this clone. This chain links TRBV19 with TRBJ1-6, with TRBD1 as a possible D gene (6 bases). Trimming took 4 bases from V and 7 from J, leaving 23 bases between them. From germline, CDR1 is LNHDA and CDR2 SQIVND (reference sequence). The CDR3 has 18 residues. DNA of the CDR3: TGTGCCAGTAGTAGGTTCCCACAACAACAGGGAAAGAATTCACCCCTCCACTTT. As protein: CASSRFPQQQGKNSPLHF.

The V gene is TRBV5-1, the J gene TRBJ2-3; possibly TRBD2 for D (6 bases). CDR1 is SGHRS and CDR2 is YFSETQ in the germline V gene. V lost 4 bases to trimming and J lost 0 bases, with 12 bases between them. The length of the CDR3 is 15 residues. The DNA of the CDR3 is TGCGCCAGCAGCGAAGCGGGTTCTAGCACAGATACGCAGTATTTT. Protein sequence: CASSEAGSSTDTQYF.

V usage is TRBV28 and J usage is TRBJ1-1, with TRBD1 identical over 10 bases. The junction had 8 bases not matched to a gene; V was cut back by 5 bases and J by 5 bases. CDR3 length: 15 amino acids. The germline gives CDR1 MDHEN, CDR2 SYDVKM. CDR3 loop: CASSPPDRGLTEAFF. For the CDR3, the DNA is TGTGCCAGCAGTCCCCCCGACAGGGGGCTTACTGAAGCTTTCTTT.

This clone has only one observation. J is TRBJ2-7 and V is TRBV5-8, with D possibly being TRBD2 (6 bases). The CDR3 totals 17 residues. Trimming cost V 2 bases and J 3 bases, with 21 bases left between them. CDR1 is SGHTS and CDR2 is YDEGEE in the germline V gene. CDR3 sequence reads: CASSFVGGHRYIYEQYF. As DNA, the CDR3 is TGTGCCAGCAGCTTTGTGGGAGGACACCGCTATATCTACGAGCAGTACTTC.

The V and J genes are TRBV3-1 (or the pseudogene TRBV3-2) and TRBJ2-7; D is undetermined. Between the trimmed V and J ends, which lost 8 bases and 3 bases, there was a span of 11 bases. From germline, CDR1 is LGHDT and CDR2 YNNKEL (reference sequence). This CDR3 is built from 12 residues. In DNA, the CDR3 is TGTGCCAGCGGCCCCGGCGTCTACGAGCAGTACTTC. This codes for CASGPGVYEQYF.

The chain couples TRBV27 to TRBJ2-7; weak D call: TRBD1 (6 bases). V lost 3 bases, J lost 6 bases, and 12 bases lay in between. Germline V gene sequence: CDR1 MNHEY, CDR2 SMNVEV (reference sequence). CDR3 length equals 13 residues. The CDR3 protein is CASSLTGSTEQYF. For the CDR3, the DNA is TGTGCCAGCAGTTTGACAGGTTCCACCGAGCAGTACTTC.

The chain joins TRBV4-1 to TRBJ2-5, with a tentative D call TRBD1 (5 bases). Trimming took off 4 bases at V and 3 bases at J, with 9 bases between the two ends. The CDR3 has 13 amino acids. Germline V lookup: CDR1 MGHRA, CDR2 YSYEKL. The CDR3 nucleotides read TGCGCCAGCAGCCGGACATGGGAAGAGACCCAGTACTTC. This codes for CASSRTWEETQYF.

This CDR3 is CATTMASNTEAFF. In DNA form, the CDR3 reads TGTGCCACAACTATGGCTTCGAACACTGAAGCTTTCTTT. This rearrangement joins TRBV10-3 to TRBJ1-1; D unresolved. Looked up from germline, CDR1 is ENHRY and CDR2 is SYGVKD. The CDR3 consists of 13 residues. V was cut by 10 bases and J by 1 base, with 13 bases left in between.

This chain connects TRBV4-1 to TRBJ1-4; D possibly corresponds to TRBD1 (5 bases). The V end lost 1 base, the J end lost 0 bases, and 6 bases lay between the germline ends. The CDR3 has 15 residues. In germline, CDR1 is MGHRA, CDR2 YSYEKL. CDR3 region: CASSQGGATNEKLFF. DNA of the CDR3: TGCGCCAGCAGCCAAGGGGGGGCAACTAATGAAAAACTGTTTTTT.

This chain links TRBV7-9 with TRBJ2-3; 8 nucleotides match TRBD1. V was pared by 5 bases and J by 5 bases, with 18 bases of the junction left unmatched. There are 18 residues in the CDR3. Looked up from germline, CDR1 is SEHNR and CDR2 is FQNEAQ (reference sequence). The CDR3 is CASSHAKILRGPGDTQYF. The CDR3 DNA sequence: TGTGCCAGCAGCCACGCCAAAATACTCAGGGGGCCGGGAGATACGCAGTATTTT.

The CDR3 nucleotides are TGTGCCAGCAGTGAATGGGACTTAACCTACAATGAGCAGTTCTTC. It translates to CASSEWDLTYNEQFF. This chain joins TRBV25-1 and TRBJ2-1, with a tentative D call TRBD2 (6 bases). Germline CDR1 is MGHDK and CDR2 is SYGVNS. The CDR3 sequence is 15 residues long. The V gene lost 1 base and the J gene lost 2 bases, with 9 bases spanning the gap.

The V gene is TRBV6-5, the J gene TRBJ1-2; D not certain. V was shortened by 8 bases and J by 6 bases, with 10 bases between the two germline ends. CDR1 and CDR2 (germline): MNHEY, SVGAGI. The length of the CDR3 is 11 residues. CDR3 in DNA: TGTGCCAGCCTGTATCGGAATGGCTACACCTTC. Encoded protein: CASLYRNGYTF.

The CDR3 DNA is TGTGCCAGCAGCCAAGACAGTCGGGGATCTATGGGCTACACCTTC. Translating gives CASSQDSRGSMGYTF. The V gene is TRBV3-1 (or the pseudogene TRBV3-2), the J gene TRBJ1-2; D is unclear. This CDR3 spans 15 amino acids. Germline loops: CDR1 LGHDT, CDR2 YNNKEL (reference sequence). Trimming removed 0 bases from V and 8 bases from J, with 16 bases in between.

CDR3 sequence (DNA): TGTGCCATCAAATTCAGCGGGGGGTACGAGCAGTACTTC. As protein: CAIKFSGGYEQYF. The chain employs TRBV10-3 and TRBJ2-7, with TRBD2 matching 9 bases. Looked up from germline, CDR1 is ENHRY and CDR2 is SYGVKD. This CDR3 has 13 residues. After removal of 7 bases from V and 4 bases from J, the junction contained 5 bases not matched to a gene.

In regard to this clone: One end of the junction is discordant with germline, which a read error may explain. This chain uses TRBV6-1 with TRBJ1-2; 7 bases match TRBD1. This CDR3 contains 14 residues. Germline V lookup: CDR1 MNHNS, CDR2 SASEGT. CDR3 sequence: CASSDEGADQYTYF. The CDR3, as DNA: TGTGCCAGCAGTGATGAGGGGGCCGACCAGTACACTTACTTC.

This clone was detected once. The gene calls are TRBV9 and TRBJ1-1; 9 positions match TRBD1. V shed 3 bases, J shed 6 bases, and the junction held 9 bases outside the gene matches. This CDR3 comprises 15 residues. Germline loops: CDR1 SGDLS, CDR2 YYNGEE. Written as DNA, the CDR3 is TGTGCCAGCAGCGCCTCAACAGGGGGCGGTGCTGAAGCTTTCTTT. Protein: CASSASTGGGAEAFF.